A single sample is the source of the 18 T cell receptor beta chains below, sequenced in a study of blood T cell repertoires in COVID-19. Some clones are missing from TCRdb's copy, which holds only in-frame ones; the method was immunoSEQ multiplex PCR. The sample lists some 360,000 clones, around nine tenths seen once, with 1% in the top ten. Sample: PBMCs or T cells enriched from blood (not recorded which). All receptors come from a woman aged 30 to 39 who had been exposed to COVID-19.

The rearrangement links TRBV5-1 to TRBJ2-5, with 8 bases that match TRBD2. This CDR3 has 14 amino acids. Trimming at V came to 5 bases and at J to 3 bases, leaving 6 bases not matched to a gene. Germline V lookup: CDR1 SGHRS, CDR2 YFSETQ. This CDR3 is CASRTGGPKETQYF. Here the CDR3 DNA reads TGCGCCAGCAGAACGGGAGGGCCGAAAGAGACCCAGTACTTC.

This clone was picked up one time. The CDR3 region is CAWNPGTSGSSFF. Written as DNA, the CDR3 is TGTGCCTGGAACCCCGGGACTAGCGGGAGTTCGTTCTTC. The rearrangement joins TRBV30 to TRBJ2-1; TRBD2 aligns across 14 bases. The germline CDR1 and CDR2 sequences are GTSNPN and SVGIG (reference sequence). J gave up 15 bases and V 4 bases, and 8 bases lay outside the gene matches. CDR3 length: 13 amino acids.

V and J are TRBV11-2 and TRBJ1-5; 8 nucleotides line up with TRBD1. There are 16 residues in the CDR3. CDR1 SGHAT and CDR2 FQNNGV come from the germline V gene. V shed 6 bases, J shed 3 bases, and the junction held 10 bases outside the gene matches. The CDR3 DNA follows: TGTGCCAGCAGTTCCGGACAGGGCGATTACAATCAGCCCCAGCATTTT. Protein sequence: CASSSGQGDYNQPQHF. The full variable domain, in which reference TRBV11-2 and TRBJ1-5 provide the parts outside the CDR3, is EAGVAQSPRYKIIEKRQSVAFWCNPISGHATLYWYQQILGQGPKLLIQFQNNGVVDDSQLPKDRFSAERLKGVDSTLKIQPAKLEDSAVYLCASSSGQGDYNQPQHFGDGTRLSIL.

The chain employs TRBV9 and TRBJ1-2; 8 positions agree with TRBD1. This CDR3 comprises 14 residues. Germline CDR1 reads SGDLS; CDR2 reads YYNGEE. V shed 3 bases, J shed 2 bases, and the junction held 3 bases outside the gene matches. CDR3 loop: CASSGGQGNYGYTF. The CDR3 DNA is TGTGCCAGCAGCGGCGGACAGGGAAACTATGGCTACACCTTC.

This clone was found a few times. This rearrangement joins TRBV18 to TRBJ2-2; 10 positions match TRBD1. J lost 6 bases, V lost 0 bases, and 4 bases had no gene match. Germline assignment: CDR1 KGHSH and CDR2 LQKENI. The CDR3 has 16 amino acids. In DNA, the CDR3 is TGTGCCAGCTCACCACCGGGACAGGGGTTGTCCGGGGAGCTGTTTTTT. Translation: CASSPPGQGLSGELFF.

This chain links TRBV27 with TRBJ1-2; 9 bases match TRBD1. This CDR3 spans 15 amino acids. With 4 bases clipped from V and 8 bases from J, the junction kept 11 bases outside the gene matches. Germline values: CDR1 MNHEY, CDR2 SMNVEV (reference sequence). CDR3 sequence: CASSYAGQGLWGYTF. CDR3 DNA sequence: TGTGCCAGCAGTTACGCGGGACAGGGCCTCTGGGGCTACACCTTC.

V and J are TRBV27 and TRBJ2-3, with D unresolved. The CDR3 is made up of 17 amino acids. V gave up 3 bases and J gave up 3 bases, with 19 bases separating them. Germline lookup yields CDR1 MNHEY and CDR2 SMNVEV (reference sequence). The CDR3 loop reads CASSFIFRVEATDTQYF. The CDR3 region has the DNA TGTGCCAGCAGTTTCATCTTCCGGGTTGAAGCGACAGATACGCAGTATTTT.

This clone was observed a few times. The chain has TRBV5-1 and TRBJ2-1; TRBD2 matches at 14 bases. Germline V gene data show CDR1 as SGHRS and CDR2 as YFSETQ. V trimming: 4 bases; J trimming: 7 bases; junction bases outside the gene matches: 7. This CDR3 has 16 amino acids. The chain's CDR3 is CASSAIGTSGGNEQFF. The CDR3 DNA is TGCGCCAGCAGCGCCATCGGGACTAGCGGGGGAAATGAGCAGTTCTTC.

The chain employs TRBV18 and TRBJ1-4; D remains ambiguous. The CDR3 consists of 14 residues. Germline assignment: CDR1 KGHSH and CDR2 LQKENI. The V end was cut by 2 bases, the J end by 7 bases, with 11 bases between. The CDR3 region is CASSPGLQGEKLFF. In DNA form, the CDR3 reads TGTGCCAGCTCACCAGGGCTTCAAGGTGAAAAACTGTTTTTT.

The chain employs TRBV13 and TRBJ1-2; TRBD1 matches at 8 bases. V shed 5 bases, J shed 4 bases, and the junction held 15 bases outside the gene matches. CDR1 is PRHDT, CDR2 FYEKMQ, per germline (reference sequence). CDR3 length: 17 amino acids. CDR3 sequence: CASSPEAPGGAGYGYTF. CDR3 sequence (DNA): TGTGCCAGCAGCCCCGAGGCGCCAGGGGGCGCGGGCTATGGCTACACCTTC.

The chain joins TRBV5-4 to TRBJ2-7, with TRBD2 identical over 9 bases. The germline CDR1 and CDR2 sequences are SGHNT and YYREEE (reference sequence). Unmatched junction bases numbered 9, after V lost 4 bases and J lost 4 bases. This CDR3 spans 15 amino acids. CDR3 region: CASSPFRAGGYEQYF. DNA of the CDR3: TGTGCCAGCAGCCCGTTTAGGGCGGGAGGGTACGAGCAGTACTTC.

This sequence joins TRBV5-1 and TRBJ2-1; no reliable D call. CDR3 length: 15 amino acids. Trimming shortened V by 0 bases and J by 5 bases, and 12 bases separated the two germline ends. The germline V gene encodes CDR1 SGHRS and CDR2 YFSETQ. Here the CDR3 DNA reads TGCGCCAGCAGCTTGGAGCCCCCACGGGACAATGAGCAGTTCTTC. It is translated as CASSLEPPRDNEQFF.

Details on this clone: Other DNA sequences in this specimen translate into the identical CDR3. The gene calls are TRBV19 and TRBJ1-5, with D maybe TRBD1 (6 bases). From germline, CDR1 is LNHDA and CDR2 SQIVND (reference sequence). The CDR3 length is 14 residues. The V gene lost 3 bases and the J gene lost 4 bases, with 10 bases spanning the gap. The CDR3 reads CASSIGQRNQPQHF. DNA of the CDR3: TGTGCCAGTAGTATCGGACAGAGGAATCAGCCCCAGCATTTT.

The DNA for the CDR3 is TGTGCAAGTCGCTTAGGCCCCTCGGCGGATACCTACAATGAGCAGTTCTTC. Translating it yields CASRLGPSADTYNEQFF. This chain links TRBV12-2 with TRBJ2-1; the table's D call TRBD2 went unverified against the DNA. TRBV12-2 is designated a pseudogene. CDR3 length: 17 residues.

The chain uses TRBV20-1 and TRBJ2-1; TRBD2 is a possible D gene (7 bases). Per germline, CDR1 DFQATT and CDR2 SNEGSKA (reference sequence). V was cut by 6 bases and J by 13 bases, with 16 bases left in between. The CDR3 runs 11 residues. CDR3 in DNA: TGCAGTGCCATCCCCCGGGGGGCCCAGTTCTTC. Translating gives CSAIPRGAQFF.

The CDR3 DNA is TGTGCCAGCAGCACCAGATTGGGGCCTGGGGATTCACCCCTCCACTTT. Protein product: CASSTRLGPGDSPLHF. The chain combines TRBV5-4 with TRBJ1-6; D is possibly TRBD1 (5 bases). CDR3 length equals 16 residues. V dropped 4 bases and J dropped 8 bases, with 19 bases sitting between them. Looked up from germline, CDR1 is SGHNT and CDR2 is YYREEE (reference sequence).

This chain connects TRBV30 to TRBJ2-3; D might be TRBD2 (6 bases). CDR1 is GTSNPN, CDR2 SVGIG, per germline (reference sequence). The CDR3 runs to 18 residues. The V end lost 0 bases, the J end lost 0 bases, and 19 bases lay between the germline ends. In DNA, the CDR3 is TGTGCCTGGAGTGTAGAAGGGAGGACTACAACTAGCACAGATACGCAGTATTTT. Amino acid sequence: CAWSVEGRTTTSTDTQYF.

This clone has a count of ten or more. J is TRBJ2-7 and V is TRBV6-5, with 7 bases fitting TRBD1. CDR3 size: 13 residues. The V segment lost 6 bases and the J segment 3 bases; nucleotides outside the gene matches: 5. Per the germline V gene, CDR1 is MNHEY and CDR2 is SVGAGI. CDR3 DNA sequence: TGTGCCAGCAGCGGGACAGCATTCTACGAGCAGTACTTC. Its protein is CASSGTAFYEQYF.